This T cell receptor beta chain stems from a study of T cells in Graves' hyperthyroidism and ophthalmopathy. Study-wide findings and caveats: A 13 V-J signature model discriminated ophthalmopathy versus stable hyperthyroidism. Appearing also in blood were most of the thyroid clonotypes expanded above 0.001.

Ten or more counts support this clonotype. The antigen remains unidentified. Exclusion of patients followed from uncontrolled infection, other autoimmune disease, pregnancy or lactation. TCR beta CDR3 region amplification was performed from RNA transcripts. With the HTBI primer set, the TCR CDR3 went through a first round of RT-PCR. TCRdb recomputed calls from the multiplex PCR reads with MiXCR, one row per CDR3 protein. Of around 340,000 distinct CDR3 sequences detected, about 21% appear once; the ten largest clones hold under 55%. Deletions cut 3 bases from V and 0 bases from J, with 12 bases between. CDR3 length: 16 amino acids. Per germline, CDR1 MNHNY and CDR2 SVGAGI (reference sequence).

The sequenced material came from blood. The J gene is TRBJ2-1, the V gene TRBV6-6; D not certain. The source is a woman between 50 and 59 years old with Graves' hyperthyroidism. CDR3 sequence (DNA): TGTGCCAGCAGTTATTCGGTCCAGAGCTCCTACAATGAGCAGTTCTTC. Residues: CASSYSVQSSYNEQFF.